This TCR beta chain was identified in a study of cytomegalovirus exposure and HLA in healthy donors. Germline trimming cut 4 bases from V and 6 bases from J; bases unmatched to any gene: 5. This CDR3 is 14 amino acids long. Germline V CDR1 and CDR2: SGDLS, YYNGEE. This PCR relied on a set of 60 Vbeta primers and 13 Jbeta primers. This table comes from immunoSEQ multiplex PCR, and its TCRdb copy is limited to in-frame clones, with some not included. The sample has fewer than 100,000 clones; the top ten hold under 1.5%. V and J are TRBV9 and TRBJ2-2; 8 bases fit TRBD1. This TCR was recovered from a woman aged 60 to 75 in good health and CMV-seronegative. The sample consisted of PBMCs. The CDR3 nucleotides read TGTGCCAGCAGCCCGCGGACAGGGTCCGGGGAGCTGTTTTTT. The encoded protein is CASSPRTGSGELFF.